Following are 22 T cell receptor beta chains from one sample sequenced in a study of blood T cell repertoires in COVID-19. Sequenced by immunoSEQ multiplex PCR; TCRdb stores in-frame clones only, minus some. The sample has about 37,000 clones, approximately 86% seen once; the top ten hold about 64%. What was sequenced was peripheral blood. These receptors all come from a man aged 70 or older with acute or convalescent COVID-19.

This clone showed up just once. The chain uses TRBV3-1 (or the pseudogene TRBV3-2) and TRBJ1-1, with 8 bases aligning to TRBD1. CDR3 length equals 16 residues. Trimming took 0 bases from V and 7 from J; bases not matched to a gene: 10. CDR1 and CDR2 (germline): LGHDT, YNNKEL (reference sequence). The CDR3 coding sequence is TGTGCCAGCAGCCAAGACGTTGTGGGTGGGACAGGTGAAGCTTTCTTT. This codes for CASSQDVVGGTGEAFF.

The rearrangement joins TRBV12-3 or TRBV12-4 to TRBJ2-7; D remains ambiguous. Trimming left V 3 bases short and J 2 bases short, with 8 bases between. This CDR3 region has 13 residues. Written as DNA, the CDR3 is TGTGCCAGCAGTTTCCACAGAGCCTACGAGCAGTACTTC. Translating it yields CASSFHRAYEQYF.

As concerns this clone: A junction end diverges from the germline sequence, so it may reflect a read error. The V gene is TRBV5-5, the J gene TRBJ1-1; no definite D call. Germline CDR1 is SGHKS and CDR2 is YYEKEE (reference sequence). The CDR3 is 13 residues long. CDR3 amino acids: CASSLSPNSEAFF. The CDR3 DNA follows: TGTGCCAGCAGCTTGAGCCCTAACAGTGAAGCTTTCTTT.

The chain joins TRBV15 to TRBJ2-3; 11 positions agree with TRBD2. Germline lookup yields CDR1 LNHNV and CDR2 YYDKDF (reference sequence). The CDR3 loop spans 16 amino acids. The J segment lost 2 bases and the V segment lost 2 bases, leaving 3 bases of the junction unmatched. Here the CDR3 DNA reads TGTGCCACCAGCAGAACTAGCGGGGGCCACACAGATACGCAGTATTTT. Translating it yields CATSRTSGGHTDTQYF.

CDR3 nucleotide sequence: TGTGCCAGCAGCCCCGGACAGTTCGCTGAAGCTTTCTTT. Residues: CASSPGQFAEAFF. The chain links TRBV7-6 to TRBJ1-1; D is perhaps TRBD1 (6 bases). Trimming took off 5 bases at V and 6 bases at J, with 13 bases between the two ends. Germline CDR1 reads SGHVS; CDR2 reads FNYEAQ. The CDR3 runs 13 residues. The full variable domain, rest sourced from reference TRBV7-6 and TRBJ1-1, is GAGVSQSPRYKVTKRGQDVALRCDPISGHVSLYWYRQALGQGPEFLTYFNYEAQQDKSGLPNDRFSAERPEGSISTLTIQRTEQRDSAMYRCASSPGQFAEAFFGQGTRLTVV.

This clone was seen only once. CDR3 sequence reads: CASSLPVGTGLSGANVLTF. The CDR3 DNA sequence: TGTGCCAGCAGCCTACCCGTCGGGACAGGTCTTTCTGGGGCCAACGTCCTGACTTTC. The V and J genes are TRBV13 and TRBJ2-6; TRBD1 aligns across 8 bases. Germline values: CDR1 PRHDT, CDR2 FYEKMQ (reference sequence). The CDR3 is 19 residues long. V was pared by 5 bases and J by 1 base, with 13 bases of the junction left unmatched.

The rearrangement uses TRBV6-5 and TRBJ2-1, with D possibly matching TRBD1 (5 bases). This CDR3 is 13 amino acids long. V dropped 7 bases and J dropped 2 bases, with 9 bases sitting between them. Germline loops: CDR1 MNHEY, CDR2 SVGAGI. DNA for the CDR3: TGTGCCAGCAACCAGGGAACCTACAATGAGCAGTTCTTC. This sequence encodes CASNQGTYNEQFF.

This clone was counted once. J is TRBJ1-2 and V is TRBV19, with 7 bases aligning to TRBD1. The junction had 7 bases not matched to a gene; V was cut back by 5 bases and J by 1 base. The germline gives CDR1 LNHDA, CDR2 SQIVND (reference sequence). The CDR3 extends over 15 amino acids. The CDR3 DNA follows: TGTGCCAGTAGTCCGGGGACAGCGAATAACTATGGCTACACCTTC. Residues: CASSPGTANNYGYTF.

V is TRBV7-2 and J is TRBJ2-1; TRBD1 might be the D (5 bases). The V gene's germline CDR1 is SGHTA and CDR2 FQGNSA. V was clipped by 6 bases and J by 3 bases, with 15 bases between them. The CDR3 is 15 residues long. In DNA, the CDR3 is TGTGCCAGCAGACGAGACAGAGATCTCTACAATGAGCAGTTCTTC. This gives the protein CASRRDRDLYNEQFF.

V is TRBV10-3 and J is TRBJ2-7, with 8 bases that match TRBD2. Germline CDR1 reads ENHRY; CDR2 reads SYGVKD. V shed 3 bases and J 4 bases; nucleotides not matched to a gene: 8. The CDR3 contains 15 residues. The CDR3 coding sequence is TGTGCCATCAGTGATTCCCGGGGGGGGGCGTACGAGCAGTACTTC. Protein product: CAISDSRGGAYEQYF.

This clone has a handful of counts. The chain carries TRBV7-9 and TRBJ2-2, with D maybe TRBD2 (6 bases). Trimming removed 7 bases at V and 2 bases at J, with 11 bases between. CDR3 size: 14 residues. The germline gives CDR1 SEHNR, CDR2 FQNEAQ (reference sequence). CDR3 loop: CASNRGVNTGELFF. The DNA of the CDR3 is TGTGCCAGCAACCGCGGGGTTAACACCGGGGAGCTGTTTTTT.

The V gene is TRBV5-1, the J gene TRBJ2-1; D is uncertain. V lost 2 bases and J lost 8, with 11 bases in between. The CDR3 is made up of 13 amino acids. Germline V lookup: CDR1 SGHRS, CDR2 YFSETQ. CDR3 DNA: TGCGCCAGCAGCTTCGGAGTCATGGATGAGCAGTTCTTC. Residues: CASSFGVMDEQFF.

V usage is TRBV4-2 and J usage is TRBJ1-4; D might be TRBD1 (6 bases). The V and J ends lost 3 bases and 8 bases respectively, with 25 bases between them. CDR3 length equals 18 residues. Looked up from germline, CDR1 is LGHNA and CDR2 is YNFKEQ. CDR3: CASSQSAGAVGLGEKLFF. As DNA, the CDR3 is TGTGCCAGCAGCCAGTCCGCAGGGGCGGTCGGGCTCGGGGAAAAACTGTTTTTT.

This rearrangement joins TRBV29-1 to TRBJ2-1; D not certain. This CDR3 contains 14 residues. The germline V and J ends were trimmed by 6 bases and 0 bases, with 12 bases remaining between them. Germline CDR1 and CDR2: SQVTM and ANQGSEA. Here the CDR3 reads CSVYVLSSYNEQFF. In DNA, the CDR3 is TGCAGCGTCTACGTCCTTAGCTCCTACAATGAGCAGTTCTTC.

The genes are TRBV6-5 and TRBJ2-1; a possible D gene is TRBD2 (6 bases). Germline CDR1 is MNHEY and CDR2 is SVGAGI. Between the trimmed V and J ends, which lost 6 bases and 8 bases, there was a span of 20 bases. The CDR3 length is 15 residues. Written as DNA, the CDR3 is TGTGCCAGCAGACCAACCCCCGGGAGAGGGGATGAGCAGTTCTTC. It specifies CASRPTPGRGDEQFF.

The chain carries TRBV5-1 and TRBJ2-2; tentative D call: TRBD1 (5 bases). The CDR3 sequence is 14 residues long. V was trimmed by 4 bases and J by 0 bases, leaving 7 bases between them. The germline gives CDR1 SGHRS, CDR2 YFSETQ. CDR3 amino acids: CASSPDTNTGELFF. The CDR3 nucleotides read TGCGCCAGCAGCCCGGACACGAACACCGGGGAGCTGTTTTTT.

The chain combines TRBV15 with TRBJ2-7; 9 bases fit TRBD1. The V gene's germline CDR1 is LNHNV and CDR2 YYDKDF (reference sequence). The ends lost 1 base at V and 6 bases at J; junction bases unmatched: 19. The CDR3 sequence is 19 residues long. The CDR3 DNA reads TGTGCCACCAGCAGAGCTGGACTTTATACAGTGACAGGGGGGAGCGAGCAGTACTTC. Encoded protein: CATSRAGLYTVTGGSEQYF.

This chain connects TRBV29-1 to TRBJ2-2, with a possible D match to TRBD2 (5 bases). V lost 0 bases, J lost 6 bases, and 17 bases lay in between. The CDR3 length is 16 residues. Germline V gene sequence: CDR1 SQVTM, CDR2 ANQGSEA. For the CDR3, the DNA is TGCAGCGTTGAAGATCCAGCCGGGGATGGGGCCGGGGAGCTGTTTTTT. Translated: CSVEDPAGDGAGELFF.

This chain connects TRBV28 to TRBJ2-1; D unclear. V lost 6 bases and J 6 bases, leaving 15 bases between the germline ends. This CDR3 is built from 14 residues. The germline CDR1 and CDR2 sequences are MDHEN and SYDVKM. This CDR3 is CASSYSPFSNEQFF. CDR3 coding DNA: TGTGCCAGCAGCTATTCCCCCTTCTCCAATGAGCAGTTCTTC.

The chain employs TRBV6-5 and TRBJ2-7; the D gene is possibly TRBD1 (6 bases). Germline V gene data show CDR1 as MNHEY and CDR2 as SVGAGI. The V and J ends lost 0 bases and 4 bases respectively, with 13 bases between them. The CDR3 extends over 15 amino acids. The CDR3 protein is CASSYSLVQGYEQYF. CDR3 sequence (DNA): TGTGCCAGCAGTTACTCGTTAGTACAGGGATACGAGCAGTACTTC.

The chain couples TRBV3-1 (or the pseudogene TRBV3-2) to TRBJ1-2; TRBD1 is a possible D gene (5 bases). The CDR3 totals 14 residues. Germline lookup yields CDR1 LGHDT and CDR2 YNNKEL (reference sequence). Trimming cost V 0 bases and J 8 bases, with 13 bases left between them. The CDR3 DNA reads TGTGCCAGCAGCCAAGATGTAACAGGTAGAGGCTACACCTTC. Residues: CASSQDVTGRGYTF.

V usage is TRBV14 and J usage is TRBJ1-2, with a possible D match to TRBD1 (6 bases). CDR1 and CDR2 (germline): SGHDN, FVKESK. CDR3 length equals 13 residues. V dropped 0 bases and J dropped 7 bases, with 9 bases sitting between them. The CDR3 DNA follows: TGTGCCAGCAGCCAAGATCGGGGGGCTGGCTACACCTTC. This encodes CASSQDRGAGYTF.